The clone carrying this TCR beta chain was seen a handful of times. This specimen belongs to a study of cytomegalovirus exposure and HLA in healthy donors. Germline values: CDR1 SGHRS, CDR2 YFSETQ. Trimming pared 5 bases from V and 1 base from J, leaving 15 bases between. There are 15 residues in the CDR3. Primers: 60 Vbeta forward and 13 Jbeta reverse. The protocol was immunoSEQ multiplex PCR, while the TCRdb copy is restricted to in-frame clones and leaves out a portion. The data show 100,000 to 150,000 clones, around 80% seen once. Source material: PBMCs. J is TRBJ1-1 and V is TRBV5-1; no reliable D call. The sequence derives from a female donor in good health and CMV-seronegative. In nucleotides, the CDR3 is TGCGCCAGCAGTATCGATACACAACCGAACACTGAAGCTTTCTTT. Translated, it gives CASSIDTQPNTEAFF. The full variable domain, with the rest looked up from reference TRBV5-1 and TRBJ1-1, is KAGVTQTPRYLIKTRGQQVTLSCSPISGHRSVSWYQQTPGQGLQFLFEYFSETQRNKGNFPGRFSGRQFSNSRSEMNVSTLELGDSALYLCASSIDTQPNTEAFFGQGTRLTVV.